The 12 T cell receptor beta chains below all came from one sample that was sequenced in a study of blood T cell repertoires in COVID-19. The table came from immunoSEQ multiplex PCR; TCRdb's copy has only in-frame clones and leaves some out. The sample yields 200,000 to 300,000 clones, just under 85% seen once. Sequenced: peripheral blood. These receptors originate from an older woman with active or convalescent COVID-19.

CDR3 loop: CASSVQVGGNQPQHF. The DNA of the CDR3 is TGTGCCAGTAGTGTACAGGTTGGGGGCAATCAGCCCCAGCATTTT. The V and J genes are TRBV19 and TRBJ1-5; TRBD1 might be the D (5 bases). The CDR3 totals 15 residues. Per the germline V gene, CDR1 is LNHDA and CDR2 is SQIVND (reference sequence). Trimming cost V 5 bases and J 2 bases, with 13 bases left between them.

The V call is TRBV27, the J call TRBJ2-2, with D possibly TRBD1 on 6 matching bases. This CDR3 has 15 residues. V was pared by 0 bases and J by 2 bases, with 7 bases between. Germline V CDR1 and CDR2: MNHEY, SMNVEV (reference sequence). CDR3 region: CASSLSGTNTGELFF. CDR3 bases: TGTGCCAGCAGTTTATCAGGGACAAACACCGGGGAGCTGTTTTTT.

This clone occurred many times. The sample carries other DNA sequences with the same CDR3. The rearrangement joins TRBV12-3 or TRBV12-4 to TRBJ1-6, with D maybe TRBD1 (5 bases). The ends were cut back, 6 bases at V and 7 bases at J, with 10 bases in the middle. The CDR3 is made up of 13 amino acids. The chain's CDR3 is CASSWGGNSPLHF. CDR3 coding DNA: TGTGCCAGCAGCTGGGGGGGGAATTCACCCCTCCACTTT.

This chain joins TRBV3-1 (or the pseudogene TRBV3-2) and TRBJ2-5, with 7 positions matching TRBD2. The germline V gene has CDR1 LGHDT and CDR2 YNNKEL (reference sequence). The CDR3 is 17 amino acids. J lost 2 bases, V lost 6 bases, and 15 bases had no gene match. CDR3 in amino acids: CASRGEGPGTIQETQYF. Written as DNA, the CDR3 is TGTGCCAGCAGAGGGGAGGGTCCCGGGACCATTCAAGAGACCCAGTACTTC.

The V call is TRBV5-6, the J call TRBJ1-3; no clear D gene. Germline V gene lookup returns CDR1 SGHDT and CDR2 YYEEEE. Trimming cost V 5 bases and J 0 bases, with 9 bases left between them. The CDR3 consists of 14 residues. CDR3 coding DNA: TGTGCCAGCAGTCCAAGGAGCTCTGGAAACACCATATATTTT. Translated, it gives CASSPRSSGNTIYF.

The chain is built from TRBV14 and TRBJ2-1, with D perhaps TRBD2 (5 bases). The CDR3 consists of 16 residues. The germline CDR1 and CDR2 sequences are SGHDN and FVKESK. The ends were cut back, 4 bases at V and 0 bases at J, with 13 bases in the middle. As DNA, the CDR3 is TGTGCCAGCAGCCCTCCGGGAACTATCTCCTACAATGAGCAGTTCTTC. Amino acid sequence: CASSPPGTISYNEQFF.

The chain combines TRBV19 with TRBJ2-7; 11 bases align to TRBD1. The CDR3 has 19 amino acids. V trimming: 7 bases; J trimming: 0 bases; junction bases outside the gene matches: 17. Germline CDR1 and CDR2: LNHDA and SQIVND (reference sequence). The CDR3 loop is CASTYPGTGGTWGSYEQYV. The CDR3, as DNA: TGTGCCAGTACCTACCCCGGGACAGGGGGAACTTGGGGCTCCTACGAGCAGTACGTC.

The CDR3 is CATSDLPSGSKEQFF. DNA for the CDR3: TGTGCCACCAGTGATTTGCCTAGCGGGAGTAAAGAGCAGTTCTTC. J is TRBJ2-1 and V is TRBV24-1, with 10 bases that match TRBD2. This CDR3 spans 15 amino acids. The trim removed 0 bases at V and 10 bases at J, leaving 5 bases unmatched. CDR1 KGHDR and CDR2 SFDVKD come from the germline V gene.

The chain couples TRBV7-6 to TRBJ1-2; 8 bases fit TRBD1. There are 16 residues in the CDR3. Trimming removed 7 bases from V and 2 bases from J; junction bases left unmatched: 12. From germline, CDR1 is SGHVS and CDR2 FNYEAQ. The CDR3 loop is CASKQGDAGLNYGYTF. DNA of the CDR3: TGTGCCAGCAAACAGGGGGACGCAGGCTTGAACTATGGCTACACCTTC.

CDR3 amino acids: CATSRDSSHSPLHF. The CDR3 DNA is TGTGCCACCAGCAGAGACTCGAGTCATTCACCCCTCCACTTT. The chain recombines TRBV15 with TRBJ1-6; no reliable D call. Trimming left V 0 bases short and J 8 bases short, with 8 bases between. This CDR3 has 14 amino acids. CDR1 LNHNV and CDR2 YYDKDF come from the germline V gene (reference sequence).

J is TRBJ1-1 and V is TRBV2; possibly TRBD1 for D (5 bases). The germline gives CDR1 SNHLY, CDR2 FYNNEI. V dropped 4 bases and J dropped 10 bases, with 13 bases sitting between them. The CDR3 has 12 residues. This CDR3 is CASSVQGQRAFF. The CDR3 coding sequence is TGTGCCAGCAGTGTTCAGGGCCAGCGAGCTTTCTTT.

This chain uses TRBV6-5 with TRBJ2-1; 12 nucleotides align to TRBD2. Trimming took 7 bases from V and 4 from J; bases not matched to a gene: 5. The germline V gene has CDR1 MNHEY and CDR2 SVGAGI. This CDR3 region has 15 residues. The CDR3 reads CASIHTSGGYNEQFF. The CDR3 coding sequence is TGTGCCAGCATCCATACTAGCGGGGGGTACAATGAGCAGTTCTTC.